The 13 T cell receptor beta chains presented below share a single source sample, sequenced in a study of T cells in Graves' hyperthyroidism and ophthalmopathy. The CDR3 regions of TCR beta were amplified from RNA transcripts. The HTBI primer set drove a first-round RT-PCR of the TCR CDR3. TCRdb redid the calling of the multiplex PCR reads with MiXCR, one entry per CDR3 protein. This table holds approximately 720,000 distinct CDR3 sequences, 15% to 20% found once. The sample was blood. The receptors stem from a woman in her forties or fifties with Graves' hyperthyroidism that later progressed to Graves' ophthalmopathy.

This clonotype was counted ten times or more. This chain connects TRBV5-1 to TRBJ2-1; no definite D call. The CDR3 covers 16 residues. The V end lost 4 bases, the J end lost 0 bases, and 14 bases lay between the germline ends. From germline, CDR1 is SGHRS and CDR2 YFSETQ. The DNA of the CDR3 is TGCGCCAGCAGCCCGACTGGTCCAAGCTCCTACAATGAGCAGTTCTTC. It codes for CASSPTGPSSYNEQFF.

The sample holds a few counts of this clonotype. This chain connects TRBV12-3 or TRBV12-4 to TRBJ1-4; maybe TRBD1 (6 bases). The CDR3 is 15 residues long. V was shortened by 7 bases and J by 0 bases, with 12 bases between the two germline ends. The CDR3 DNA is TGTGCCAGCACCACGGACAGCGCAACTAATGAAAAACTGTTTTTT. The encoded protein is CASTTDSATNEKLFF.

This clonotype was seen repeatedly, ten times or more. This chain links TRBV3-1 with TRBJ2-5; D remains ambiguous. In germline, CDR1 is LGHDT, CDR2 YNNKEL (reference sequence). The CDR3 runs to 12 residues. V lost 3 bases, J lost 5 bases, and 7 bases lay in between. CDR3: CASSQGLETQYF. The CDR3 DNA is TGTGCCAGCAGCCAGGGATTGGAGACCCAGTACTTC.

This clonotype was recorded many times. The rearrangement links TRBV5-1 to TRBJ1-1; possibly TRBD1 for D (5 bases). The CDR3 runs to 16 residues. Trimming took 1 base from V and 4 from J, leaving 17 bases between them. CDR1 is SGHRS, CDR2 YFSETQ, per germline. The CDR3 loop reads CASSLSGGAGGTEAFF. The CDR3 coding sequence is TGCGCCAGCAGCTTGAGTGGAGGGGCGGGGGGCACTGAAGCTTTCTTT.

This clonotype was counted only a few times. This chain joins TRBV3-1 and TRBJ1-2; tentatively, D is TRBD1 (5 bases). The germline gives CDR1 LGHDT, CDR2 YNNKEL (reference sequence). The V end was cut by 0 bases, the J end by 4 bases, with 12 bases between. The length of the CDR3 is 15 residues. The CDR3 loop reads CASSQEWDSTYGYTF. Written as DNA, the CDR3 is TGTGCCAGCAGCCAAGAATGGGACTCGACCTATGGCTACACCTTC. Combining the CDR3 with reference TRBV3-1 and TRBJ1-2 gives the whole variable domain DTAVSQTPKYLVTQMGNDKSIKCEQNLGHDTMYWYKQDSKKFLKIMFSYNNKELIINETVPNRFSPKSPDKAHLNLHINSLELGDSAVYFCASSQEWDSTYGYTFGSGTRLTVV.

The V and J genes are TRBV5-1 and TRBJ1-2, with D unresolved. The CDR3 is made up of 15 amino acids. V shed 0 bases and J shed 0 bases, with 9 bases lying between them. In germline, CDR1 is SGHRS, CDR2 YFSETQ. In DNA form, the CDR3 reads TGCGCCAGCAGCTTGGTGGCAGTAGCTAACTATGGCTACACCTTC. This encodes CASSLVAVANYGYTF.

This clonotype was counted many times. The chain is built from TRBV30 and TRBJ2-7; possibly TRBD1 or TRBD2 for D (6 bases each). The CDR3 has 11 residues. CDR1 and CDR2 (germline): GTSNPN, SVGIG (reference sequence). V was trimmed by 6 bases and J by 4 bases, leaving 10 bases between them. In DNA, the CDR3 is TGTGCCTGCCAGGGGAGGTACGAGCAGTACTTC. Encoded protein: CACQGRYEQYF.

The gene calls are TRBV12-3 or TRBV12-4 and TRBJ2-3; D possibly corresponds to TRBD2 (7 bases). The CDR3 contains 13 residues. V was pared by 2 bases and J by 9 bases, with 12 bases between. CDR3 DNA sequence: TGTGCCAGCAGTTTATTAGGGAGGGGGACGCAGTATTTT. This encodes CASSLLGRGTQYF.

The chain links TRBV24-1 to TRBJ2-3; 8 bases are shared with TRBD2. The CDR3 is made up of 16 amino acids. V gave up 5 bases and J gave up 2 bases; unmatched junction bases: 8. The germline V gene has CDR1 KGHDR and CDR2 SFDVKD. DNA of the CDR3: TGTGCCACCAGTGGCCAGACTAGCGTGTTCACAGATACGCAGTATTTT. The encoded protein is CATSGQTSVFTDTQYF.

The chain uses TRBV19 and TRBJ2-1; unclear D gene. With 3 bases removed from V and 4 bases from J, the gap between germline ends came to 7 bases. This CDR3 contains 13 residues. Germline lookup yields CDR1 LNHDA and CDR2 SQIVND (reference sequence). CDR3 protein: CASSIGRYNEQFF. The CDR3 nucleotides read TGTGCCAGTAGTATCGGCAGATACAATGAGCAGTTCTTC.

This clonotype was seen a few times. The V call is TRBV7-6, the J call TRBJ1-3; unclear D gene. The germline V and J ends were trimmed by 3 bases and 0 bases, with 15 bases remaining between them. The CDR3 has 17 amino acids. From germline, CDR1 is SGHVS and CDR2 FNYEAQ. For the CDR3, the DNA is TGTGCCAGCAGCTTGGGAGCAGCGACGAGCTCTGGAAACACCATATATTTT. Encoded protein: CASSLGAATSSGNTIYF.

The genes are TRBV5-5 and TRBJ2-2; D gene ambiguous. CDR3 length equals 15 residues. V was trimmed by 4 bases and J by 4 bases, leaving 14 bases between them. The germline V gene has CDR1 SGHKS and CDR2 YYEKEE (reference sequence). The CDR3 reads CASSVFRAVTGELFF. The CDR3 DNA follows: TGTGCCAGCAGCGTATTCCGGGCCGTCACCGGGGAGCTGTTTTTT.

In its sample, this clonotype was seen many times. This chain joins TRBV20-1 and TRBJ1-1; tentatively, D is TRBD1 (6 bases). The germline CDR1 and CDR2 sequences are DFQATT and SNEGSKA (reference sequence). The CDR3 loop spans 13 amino acids. Trimming removed 5 bases at V and 3 bases at J, with 13 bases between. Written as DNA, the CDR3 is TGCAGTGCTGTACAGGGCTACGACACTGAAGCTTTCTTT. Its translation is CSAVQGYDTEAFF.